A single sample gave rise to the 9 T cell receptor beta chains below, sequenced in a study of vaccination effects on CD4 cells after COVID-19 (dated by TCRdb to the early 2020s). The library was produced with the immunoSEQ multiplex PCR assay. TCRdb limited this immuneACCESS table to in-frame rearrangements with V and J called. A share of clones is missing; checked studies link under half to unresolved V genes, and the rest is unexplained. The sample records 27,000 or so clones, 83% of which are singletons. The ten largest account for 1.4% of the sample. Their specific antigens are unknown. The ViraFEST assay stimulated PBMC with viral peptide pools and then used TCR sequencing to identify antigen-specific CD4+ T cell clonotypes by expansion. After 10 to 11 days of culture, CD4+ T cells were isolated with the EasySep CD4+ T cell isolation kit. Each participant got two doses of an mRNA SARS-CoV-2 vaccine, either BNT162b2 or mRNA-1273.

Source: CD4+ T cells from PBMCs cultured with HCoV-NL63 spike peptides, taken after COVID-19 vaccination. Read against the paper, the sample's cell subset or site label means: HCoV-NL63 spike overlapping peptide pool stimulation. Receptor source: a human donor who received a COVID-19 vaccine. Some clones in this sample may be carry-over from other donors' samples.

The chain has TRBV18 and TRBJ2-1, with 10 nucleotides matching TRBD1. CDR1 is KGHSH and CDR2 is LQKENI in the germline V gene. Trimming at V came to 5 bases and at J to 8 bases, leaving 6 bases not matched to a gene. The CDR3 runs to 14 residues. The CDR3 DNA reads TGTGCCAGCTCAAGGGGACAGGGGAGGGATGAGCAGTTCTTC. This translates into CASSRGQGRDEQFF.

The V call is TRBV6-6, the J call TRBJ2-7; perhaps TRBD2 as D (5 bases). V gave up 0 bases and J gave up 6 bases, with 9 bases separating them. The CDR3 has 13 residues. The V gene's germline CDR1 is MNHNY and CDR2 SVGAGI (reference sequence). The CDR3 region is CASSYSTGGEQYV. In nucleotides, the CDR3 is TGTGCCAGCAGTTACTCGACTGGAGGCGAGCAGTACGTC.

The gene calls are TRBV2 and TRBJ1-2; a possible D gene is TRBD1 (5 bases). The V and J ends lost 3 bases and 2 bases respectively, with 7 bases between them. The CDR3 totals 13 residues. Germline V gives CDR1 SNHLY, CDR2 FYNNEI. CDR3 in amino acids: CASSDRVNYGYTF. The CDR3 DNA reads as TGTGCCAGCAGTGACAGGGTCAACTATGGCTACACCTTC. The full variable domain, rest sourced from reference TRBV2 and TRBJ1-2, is EPEVTQTPSHQVTQMGQEVILRCVPISNHLYFYWYRQILGQKVEFLVSFYNNEISEKSEIFDDQFSVERPDGSNFTLKIRSTKLEDSAMYFCASSDRVNYGYTFGSGTRLTVV.

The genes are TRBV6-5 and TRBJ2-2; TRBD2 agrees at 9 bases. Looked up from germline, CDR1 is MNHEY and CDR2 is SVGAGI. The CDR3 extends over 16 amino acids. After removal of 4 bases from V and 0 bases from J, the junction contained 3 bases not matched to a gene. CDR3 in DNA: TGTGCCAGCAGTTTTAGCGGGGGCACGAACACCGGGGAGCTGTTTTTT. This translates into CASSFSGGTNTGELFF.

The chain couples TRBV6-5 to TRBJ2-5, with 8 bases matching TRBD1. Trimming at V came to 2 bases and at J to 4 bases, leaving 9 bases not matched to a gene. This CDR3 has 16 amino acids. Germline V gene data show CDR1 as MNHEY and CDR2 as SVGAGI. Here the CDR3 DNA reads TGTGCCAGCAGTTACACTTACCAGGGGGCTGGAGAGACCCAGTACTTC. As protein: CASSYTYQGAGETQYF.

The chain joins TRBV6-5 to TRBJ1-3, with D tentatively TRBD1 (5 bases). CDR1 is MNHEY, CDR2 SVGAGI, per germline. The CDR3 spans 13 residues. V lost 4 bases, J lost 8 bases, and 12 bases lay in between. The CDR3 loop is CASSFRDRYTIYF. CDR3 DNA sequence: TGTGCCAGCAGTTTCCGGGACCGCTACACCATATATTTT.

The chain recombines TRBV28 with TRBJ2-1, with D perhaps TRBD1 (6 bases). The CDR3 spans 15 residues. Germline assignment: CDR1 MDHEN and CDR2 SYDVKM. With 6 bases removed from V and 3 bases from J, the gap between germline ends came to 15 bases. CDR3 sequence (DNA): TGTGCCAGCAGGTTCCGGGACAACCGCTACAATGAGCAGTTCTTC. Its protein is CASRFRDNRYNEQFF. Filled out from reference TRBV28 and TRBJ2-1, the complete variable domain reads DVKVTQSSRYLVKRTGEKVFLECVQDMDHENMFWYRQDPGLGLRLIYFSYDVKMKEKGDIPEGYSVSREKKERFSLILESASTNQTSMYLCASRFRDNRYNEQFFGPGTRLTVL.

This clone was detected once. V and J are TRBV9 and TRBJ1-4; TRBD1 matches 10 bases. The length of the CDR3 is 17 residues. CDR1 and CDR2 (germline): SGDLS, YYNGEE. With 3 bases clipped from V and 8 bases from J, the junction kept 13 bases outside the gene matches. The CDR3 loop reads CASSEGVRDRGQEKLFF. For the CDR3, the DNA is TGTGCCAGCAGCGAAGGGGTCCGGGACAGGGGACAAGAAAAACTGTTTTTT.

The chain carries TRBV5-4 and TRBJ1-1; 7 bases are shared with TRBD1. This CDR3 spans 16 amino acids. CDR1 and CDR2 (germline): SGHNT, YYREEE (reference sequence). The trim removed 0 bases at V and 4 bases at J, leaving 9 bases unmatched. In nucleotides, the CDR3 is TGTGCCAGCAGCTTGGACGGGAAGCAGGGGGGCACTGAAGCTTTCTTT. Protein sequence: CASSLDGKQGGTEAFF.